Sequencing of this T cell receptor beta chain was carried out in a study of blood T cells in healthy people across ages (dated by TCRdb to the mid-2010s). Study-level background: In model experiments, template switching captured about one uniquely barcoded TCR beta cDNA molecule for every two T cells. To track age-related changes in TCR beta repertoire diversity, the study relied on deep sequencing normalized with unique cDNA molecular identifiers. Donors were grouped into four age groups: young (average about 15 years), middle-aged (less than 40), aged (62) and long-lived (just over 80). To avoid experimental bias, donors of different ages were spread randomly across the sequencing lanes. For two donors (one aged 18 to 30 and one aged 80 or older), the study analyzed two additional independent replicas of 1 million unique cDNA reads from the same blood draw. Overall results and qualifications from the work: As age increased, observed TCR beta diversity per million T cells dropped in a roughly linear way, and a significant reduction was already evident by age 40. Observed TCR beta diversity correlated strongly with the percentage of naive T cells measured by flow cytometry. Estimates of total diversity based on one million sequenced T cells were considered lower bounds and underestimates. The CMV infection status of donors was not known, potentially confounding age-related changes in expanded clonotypes. Bulk unsorted PBMC profiling prevented conclusive comparison of naive and antigen-experienced compartments. Compared with the aged group, the long-lived group had more naive CD4+ T cells, fewer expanded clones and increased TCR diversity, a pattern suggesting age selection.

The roughly 39 donors, aged about 6 to 100 years, were systemically healthy Caucasian individuals from Russia. Roughly 9.5 milliliters of peripheral blood were drawn from each donor into EDTA-treated Vacutainer tubes. Ficoll-Paque density-gradient centrifugation was used to isolate PBMCs, with at least 6.5 million per sample. Trizol reagent was used to extract total RNA from PBMCs, with at least 6 micrograms per sample. For every donor, flow cytometry on a PBMC aliquot measured the percentage of naive CD45RAhigh/CD27high T cells. With regard to this clonotype: The antigen it binds to is not known. No qualities accompany the bases; no much larger clone lies one base away.

Reading from cysteine to phenylalanine, the CDR3 counts 14 amino acids. The read is trimmed to its CDR3 DNA, 42 bases read in frame from base 1. Looking up the germline V gene (reference sequence) yields CDR1 DFQATT and CDR2 SNEGSKA. Libraries were prepared through 5' RACE. Reads for this sample came from an Illumina HiSeq 2500. A second PCR of about 7 to 12 cycles was run with a J-beta primer mix and a sample-barcoded 5' primer. A unique molecular identifier was introduced onto each TCR beta cDNA molecule by a template-switch 5' adaptor carrying 12 random nucleotides. Each sample yielded at least 2.5 million CDR3-containing paired-end reads. All of the RNA was converted into first-strand cDNA using the Mint cDNA synthesis kit, with a TRBC-specific oligonucleotide serving as the primer. Following uracil-DNA glycosylase treatment, a first 18-cycle PCR with universal primers M1SS and BC2_uni_R was performed on all cDNA. The authors' analysis ran thus. For normalization, 1 million high-quality reads were randomly selected from each sample, with every read carrying a distinct molecular identifier. Reads sharing molecular identifiers were discarded rather than binned into consensus sequences. MiTCR, run with a Q25 quality threshold and the strictest error-elimination algorithm, handled CDR3 identification, clonotype clustering and error correction. Lower-bound total TCR beta diversity was estimated with a nonparametric unseen species model using Euler transformation. The public reads were reanalyzed by TCRdb: fastp trimming at Q25, MiXCR alignment, in-frame beta chains only. Each entry merges the rows of one CDR3 protein and shows their most common DNA and genes. TCRdb assigned the V and J calls; the authors' analysis was not used. This sample lists around 580,000 distinct CDR3 sequences; around 48% were detected once. Of the sample, about 22% falls within the top ten clones.

Input material: blood. The receptor's source is a man older than 75 in good health. Here the chain combines TRBV20-1 and TRBJ2-5; the D gene assignment is ambiguous. The DNA end lines up better with TRBJ2-7; the J call may be wrong. The CDR3 amino acid sequence is: CSARGGNSWVEQYF. The DNA is as follows: TGCAGTGCTAGAGGGGGAAACTCATGGGTCGAGCAGTACTTC.